The 31 T cell receptor beta chains listed next were all sequenced from one sample in a study of CD8 T cells in ankylosing spondylitis. Using its own MiXCR run on the 5' RACE reads, TCRdb lists one record per CDR3 protein. The data show about 25,000 distinct CDR3 sequences, with 2.5% to 3% seen just once and 7% to 9% held by the top ten. The sequencing sample was made of blood, either unsorted or a sorted T cell fraction (not recorded which). These receptors were collected from a female donor with ankylosing spondylitis or in good health (not recorded which).

This clonotype was detected ten times or more. This chain connects TRBV9 to TRBJ2-1; TRBD2 agrees at 13 bases. The CDR3 spans 16 residues. CDR1 and CDR2 from the germline V gene are SGDLS and YYNGEE. V shed 3 bases, J shed 10 bases, and the junction held 10 bases outside the gene matches. The CDR3 loop is CASSAPGLAGLQEQFF. CDR3 nucleotides: TGTGCCAGCAGCGCCCCGGGACTAGCGGGACTCCAAGAGCAGTTCTTC. Combining the CDR3 with reference TRBV9 and TRBJ2-1 gives the whole variable domain DSGVTQTPKHLITATGQRVTLRCSPRSGDLSVYWYQQSLDQGLQFLIQYYNGEERAKGNILERFSAQQFPDLHSELNLSSLELGDSALYFCASSAPGLAGLQEQFFGPGTRLTVL.

Only a few counts were recorded for this clonotype. This chain links TRBV9 with TRBJ2-1; D not resolved. Trimming took off 4 bases at V and 9 bases at J, with 11 bases between the two ends. Per the germline V gene, CDR1 is SGDLS and CDR2 is YYNGEE. This CDR3 contains 12 residues. The CDR3 loop is CASSSQWGEQFF. CDR3 sequence (DNA): TGTGCCAGCAGCTCCCAGTGGGGTGAGCAGTTCTTC.

This clonotype was detected ten times or more. The chain employs TRBV9 and TRBJ1-5; 9 nucleotides agree with TRBD1. CDR1 and CDR2 (germline): SGDLS, YYNGEE. The trim removed 3 bases at V and 7 bases at J, leaving 8 bases unmatched. CDR3 length: 15 residues. The CDR3 spells CASSESGGQGQPQHF. CDR3 in DNA: TGTGCCAGCAGCGAGTCCGGGGGACAGGGCCAGCCCCAGCATTTT.

This clonotype was detected many times. The V call is TRBV9, the J call TRBJ1-1; D may be TRBD1 (6 bases). This CDR3 region has 17 residues. Trimming shortened V by 4 bases and J by 2 bases, and 21 bases separated the two germline ends. The germline V gene encodes CDR1 SGDLS and CDR2 YYNGEE. The CDR3 coding sequence is TGTGCCAGCAGCCCAAGGGGGTCGGGGGGACTTAACACTGAAGCTTTCTTT. Translation: CASSPRGSGGLNTEAFF.

Many counts were recorded for this clonotype. The gene calls are TRBV9 and TRBJ1-2; D not certain. This CDR3 region has 14 residues. Germline loops: CDR1 SGDLS, CDR2 YYNGEE. With 0 bases removed from V and 5 bases from J, the gap between germline ends came to 11 bases. CDR3 sequence: CASSVGPQEYGYTF. The CDR3 DNA reads TGTGCCAGCAGCGTAGGCCCCCAGGAATATGGCTACACCTTC.

This clonotype was seen many times. The V gene is TRBV9, the J gene TRBJ2-2, with a weak D call TRBD2 (6 bases). V lost 0 bases to trimming and J lost 1 base, with 10 bases between them. This CDR3 spans 16 amino acids. Germline assignment: CDR1 SGDLS and CDR2 YYNGEE. Here the CDR3 reads CASSVDGRVNTGELFF. In nucleotides, the CDR3 is TGTGCCAGCAGCGTAGACGGGAGAGTGAACACCGGGGAGCTGTTTTTT.

This clonotype has a count of ten or more. The rearrangement joins TRBV9 to TRBJ2-1, with 14 nucleotides matching TRBD2. From germline, CDR1 is SGDLS and CDR2 YYNGEE. J gave up 7 bases and V 4 bases, and 7 bases lay outside the gene matches. The CDR3 totals 16 residues. DNA of the CDR3: TGTGCCAGCAGCTCACGACTAGCGGGAGGGCCGAATGAGCAGTTCTTC. This translates into CASSSRLAGGPNEQFF.

This clonotype was recorded many times. The rearrangement joins TRBV9 to TRBJ2-7, with D possibly matching TRBD1 (6 bases). V was shortened by 1 base and J by 2 bases, with 19 bases between the two germline ends. The length of the CDR3 is 17 residues. Germline V CDR1 and CDR2: SGDLS, YYNGEE. The DNA of the CDR3 is TGTGCCAGCAGCGTATCCGCCGGGACAACCTCTGCCTACGAGCAGTACTTC. Encoded protein: CASSVSAGTTSAYEQYF.

The table lists this clonotype with many counts. The J gene is TRBJ2-2, the V gene TRBV9; no clear D. V gave up 0 bases and J gave up 5 bases, with 8 bases separating them. CDR1 and CDR2 (germline): SGDLS, YYNGEE. The CDR3 extends over 14 amino acids. DNA for the CDR3: TGTGCCAGCAGCGTAGATGCCCATACCGGGGAGCTGTTTTTT. Amino acids: CASSVDAHTGELFF.

This clonotype was detected ten times or more. The J gene is TRBJ1-5, the V gene TRBV9; 8 bases line up with TRBD1. The CDR3 length is 15 residues. CDR1 and CDR2 (germline): SGDLS, YYNGEE. Trimming cost V 3 bases and J 0 bases; bases outside gene matches: 2. The CDR3 DNA follows: TGTGCCAGCAGCGGGACAGGGCGTAGCAATCAGCCCCAGCATTTT. This translates into CASSGTGRSNQPQHF.

This clonotype has ten or more counts. The chain has TRBV9 and TRBJ2-7; TRBD2 aligns across 9 bases. Germline CDR1 SGDLS, CDR2 YYNGEE. The CDR3 contains 16 residues. The V and J ends lost 4 bases and 2 bases, in that order; junction bases with no gene match: 10. CDR3: CASSPIGTSRTYEQYF. The CDR3 DNA is TGTGCCAGCAGCCCAATCGGGACTAGCCGAACCTACGAGCAGTACTTC.

Many counts were recorded for this clonotype. This chain uses TRBV9 with TRBJ1-4, with D unresolved. The CDR3 extends over 15 amino acids. V dropped 0 bases and J dropped 2 bases, with 8 bases sitting between them. The germline gives CDR1 SGDLS, CDR2 YYNGEE. The CDR3, as DNA: TGTGCCAGCAGCGTAGAGGTGGGCACTAATGAAAAACTGTTTTTT. Its protein is CASSVEVGTNEKLFF.

This clonotype occurred many times. The chain employs TRBV9 and TRBJ2-7; 8 nucleotides agree with TRBD2. The CDR3 has 15 amino acids. The germline CDR1 and CDR2 sequences are SGDLS and YYNGEE. J gave up 1 base and V 0 bases, and 3 bases lay outside the gene matches. In DNA form, the CDR3 reads TGTGCCAGCAGCGTAGGGGAGCGGGGGTCCTACGAGCAGTACTTC. It is translated as CASSVGERGSYEQYF. Full variable domain (outside the CDR3, taken from reference TRBV9 and TRBJ2-7): DSGVTQTPKHLITATGQRVTLRCSPRSGDLSVYWYQQSLDQGLQFLIQYYNGEERAKGNILERFSAQQFPDLHSELNLSSLELGDSALYFCASSVGERGSYEQYFGPGTRLTVT.

This clonotype was found many times. The chain combines TRBV9 with TRBJ2-1; D gene ambiguous. CDR1 is SGDLS, CDR2 YYNGEE, per germline. CDR3 length: 13 amino acids. Trimming took off 3 bases at V and 12 bases at J, with 16 bases between the two ends. CDR3 protein: CASSGGLGVGQFF. For the CDR3, the DNA is TGTGCCAGCAGCGGTGGGTTGGGTGTGGGGCAGTTCTTC.

This clonotype was observed at least ten times. J is TRBJ2-1 and V is TRBV9; TRBD2 aligns across 11 bases. Germline lookup yields CDR1 SGDLS and CDR2 YYNGEE. The CDR3 is 15 residues long. The V segment lost 2 bases and the J segment 3 bases; nucleotides outside the gene matches: 1. CDR3 bases: TGTGCCAGCAGCGTCACTAGCGGGGGCTACAATGAGCAGTTCTTC. Amino acid sequence: CASSVTSGGYNEQFF.

Many counts were recorded for this clonotype. The chain uses TRBV9 and TRBJ2-5, with 7 nucleotides matching TRBD1. The germline V gene encodes CDR1 SGDLS and CDR2 YYNGEE. Losses at the gene ends were 4 bases for V and 1 base for J; bases not matched to a gene: 10. The CDR3 spans 16 residues. CDR3 sequence: CASSPRQGLFQETQYF. DNA of the CDR3: TGTGCCAGCAGCCCCCGACAGGGCCTCTTCCAAGAGACCCAGTACTTC.

This clonotype has at least ten counts. The chain uses TRBV9 and TRBJ2-2, with D perhaps TRBD1 (5 bases). Germline V gene lookup returns CDR1 SGDLS and CDR2 YYNGEE. CDR3 length: 14 amino acids. The V gene lost 1 base and the J gene lost 6 bases, with 10 bases spanning the gap. The CDR3 is CASSVLQAAGELFF. The CDR3 DNA reads TGTGCCAGCAGCGTACTACAGGCCGCCGGGGAGCTGTTTTTT.

This clonotype was detected many times. This CDR3 reads CASSLGTSDYEQYF. As DNA, the CDR3 is TGTGCCAGCAGCCTCGGGACATCTGACTACGAGCAGTACTTC. V and J are TRBV9 and TRBJ2-7; the D gene is possibly TRBD1 (6 bases). Trimming cost V 4 bases and J 3 bases, with 14 bases left between them. This CDR3 comprises 14 residues. CDR1 SGDLS and CDR2 YYNGEE come from the germline V gene. Based on the CDR3 plus reference TRBV9 and TRBJ2-7, the full variable domain is DSGVTQTPKHLITATGQRVTLRCSPRSGDLSVYWYQQSLDQGLQFLIQYYNGEERAKGNILERFSAQQFPDLHSELNLSSLELGDSALYFCASSLGTSDYEQYFGPGTRLTVT.

This clonotype was recorded many times. This chain joins TRBV9 and TRBJ2-2, with D perhaps TRBD2 (6 bases). Germline values: CDR1 SGDLS, CDR2 YYNGEE. The CDR3 spans 17 residues. V dropped 3 bases and J dropped 1 base, with 16 bases sitting between them. The CDR3 spells CASSAPRRDLNTGELFF. The CDR3 DNA reads TGTGCCAGCAGCGCTCCTCGACGGGACTTGAACACCGGGGAGCTGTTTTTT.

In its sample, this clonotype was seen many times. The rearrangement links TRBV9 to TRBJ1-2; D call uncertain. The ends were cut back, 0 bases at V and 7 bases at J, with 10 bases in the middle. Germline-derived CDR1 and CDR2 are SGDLS and YYNGEE. The CDR3 runs 13 residues. This CDR3 reads CASSVGPYGGYTF. In DNA form, the CDR3 reads TGTGCCAGCAGCGTAGGACCATACGGTGGCTACACCTTC.

There are many counts of this clonotype. This chain uses TRBV9 with TRBJ2-1; the match to TRBD1 covers 10 bases. With V trimmed by 0 bases and J by 3 bases, 0 bases remained unmatched. The CDR3 runs to 15 residues. Germline-derived CDR1 and CDR2 are SGDLS and YYNGEE. The CDR3 region is CASSVGTGGYNEQFF. The CDR3 DNA sequence: TGTGCCAGCAGCGTAGGGACAGGGGGCTACAATGAGCAGTTCTTC.

This clonotype was recorded many times. The chain employs TRBV9 and TRBJ1-5; possibly TRBD1 for D (5 bases). The CDR3 runs to 14 residues. Germline V gives CDR1 SGDLS, CDR2 YYNGEE. V was cut by 0 bases and J by 8 bases, with 12 bases left in between. This CDR3 reads CASSVGGLSEPQHF. The DNA for the CDR3 is TGTGCCAGCAGCGTAGGGGGACTCTCAGAGCCCCAGCATTTT.

This clonotype was seen repeatedly, ten times or more. V and J are TRBV9 and TRBJ2-3; 8 nucleotides line up with TRBD2. Germline loops: CDR1 SGDLS, CDR2 YYNGEE. The CDR3 totals 17 residues. V dropped 1 base and J dropped 6; count of bases not matched to a gene: 13. The CDR3 loop is CASSVQASGSTRDTQYF. In nucleotides, the CDR3 is TGTGCCAGCAGCGTACAGGCAAGCGGGAGTACCCGCGATACGCAGTATTTT.

At least ten counts were recorded for this clonotype. The rearrangement uses TRBV9 and TRBJ2-2; 8 bases line up with TRBD1. The CDR3 length is 15 residues. Germline CDR1 SGDLS, CDR2 YYNGEE. V was pared by 2 bases and J by 6 bases, with 6 bases of the junction left unmatched. This CDR3 is CASSVTGTGAGELFF. CDR3 coding DNA: TGTGCCAGCAGCGTTACTGGGACAGGCGCCGGGGAGCTGTTTTTT.

This clonotype was detected ten times or more. The rearrangement links TRBV9 to TRBJ2-6; 10 nucleotides line up with TRBD1. The germline V gene encodes CDR1 SGDLS and CDR2 YYNGEE. The V and J ends lost 3 bases and 0 bases, in that order; junction bases with no gene match: 3. The CDR3 has 17 residues. Written as DNA, the CDR3 is TGTGCCAGCAGCGCGGGACAGGGGCGCTCTGGGGCCAACGTCCTGACTTTC. It yields the protein CASSAGQGRSGANVLTF.

This clonotype has a count of ten or more. The V call is TRBV9, the J call TRBJ2-5, with TRBD2 matching over 10 bases. CDR3 length: 16 amino acids. Germline lookup yields CDR1 SGDLS and CDR2 YYNGEE. The junction had 11 bases not matched to a gene; V was cut back by 4 bases and J by 5 bases. The DNA for the CDR3 is TGTGCCAGCAGCCTCGGAAGCGGGGGGGCTTGGGAGACCCAGTACTTC. This sequence encodes CASSLGSGGAWETQYF.

Many counts were recorded for this clonotype. This rearrangement joins TRBV9 to TRBJ2-3, with D tentatively TRBD1 (5 bases). Germline CDR1 reads SGDLS; CDR2 reads YYNGEE. The CDR3 totals 13 residues. Trimming took off 4 bases at V and 6 bases at J, with 12 bases between the two ends. The CDR3 sequence: CASSPRVRDTQYF. DNA for the CDR3: TGTGCCAGCAGCCCCAGGGTTAGGGATACGCAGTATTTT.

This clonotype was observed at least ten times. The chain uses TRBV9 and TRBJ1-1; weak D call: TRBD1 (6 bases). The CDR3 has 14 amino acids. Trimming left V 3 bases short and J 11 bases short, with 20 bases between. The germline V gene encodes CDR1 SGDLS and CDR2 YYNGEE. CDR3 nucleotides: TGTGCCAGCAGCGGTGGAGGGGGGGAGGTGGATGCTTTCTTT. The encoded protein is CASSGGGGEVDAFF.

This clonotype was counted ten times or more. The chain links TRBV9 to TRBJ2-5; the match to TRBD2 covers 12 bases. Germline CDR1 and CDR2: SGDLS and YYNGEE. The CDR3 is 15 residues long. With V trimmed by 3 bases and J by 5 bases, 5 bases remained unmatched. CDR3 in amino acids: CASSETSGSVETQYF. In DNA form, the CDR3 reads TGTGCCAGCAGCGAGACTAGCGGGAGTGTGGAGACCCAGTACTTC.

The rearrangement uses TRBV6-1 and TRBJ2-7; possible D gene TRBD1, 5 bases. The germline V and J ends were trimmed by 6 bases and 6 bases, with 15 bases remaining between them. This CDR3 comprises 13 residues. Per the germline V gene, CDR1 is MNHNS and CDR2 is SASEGT. For the CDR3, the DNA is TGTGCCAGCAGCCCGCAGGGAATTGCCGAGCAGTACTTC. Its protein is CASSPQGIAEQYF.

This clonotype was counted at least ten times. The chain carries TRBV9 and TRBJ2-1; perhaps TRBD1 as D (6 bases). The CDR3 spans 14 residues. With 4 bases removed from V and 4 bases from J, the gap between germline ends came to 12 bases. The germline V gene encodes CDR1 SGDLS and CDR2 YYNGEE. The CDR3 DNA sequence: TGTGCCAGCAGCTCCCGGGACACGTACAATGAGCAGTTCTTC. The encoded protein is CASSSRDTYNEQFF. Full variable domain (rest looked up from reference TRBV9 and TRBJ2-1): DSGVTQTPKHLITATGQRVTLRCSPRSGDLSVYWYQQSLDQGLQFLIQYYNGEERAKGNILERFSAQQFPDLHSELNLSSLELGDSALYFCASSSRDTYNEQFFGPGTRLTVL.